The 14 T cell receptor beta chains in this list originate from one sample, sequenced in a study of shared clonotypes between healthy human individuals. Using immunoSEQ multiplex PCR, the repertoire was profiled, and TCRdb retains in-frame clones only, with some absent. The data contain some 2.1 million clones, approximately 94% of them singletons. Only CD45RO-negative cells positively selected for CCR7 counted as naive CD8 cells, so terminally differentiated effector memory CD45RA+ cells were excluded. The sequencing sample was made of naive CD8+ T cells sorted from blood. These receptor sequences come from a man aged 18 to 30 in good health.

This chain links TRBV10-1 with TRBJ2-2; maybe TRBD2 (7 bases). V was cut by 8 bases and J by 4 bases, with 20 bases left in between. The CDR3 sequence is 16 residues long. Germline CDR1 reads WNHNN; CDR2 reads SYGVQD (reference sequence). As DNA, the CDR3 is TGCGCCAGCTTTATGGGGGGGCATCGCGGCACCGGGGAGCTGTTTTTT. The encoded protein is CASFMGGHRGTGELFF.

The chain uses TRBV13 and TRBJ2-1, with 7 bases identical to TRBD2. CDR1 and CDR2 from the germline V gene are PRHDT and FYEKMQ (reference sequence). The CDR3 length is 15 residues. V was pared by 5 bases and J by 3 bases, with 7 bases of the junction left unmatched. The CDR3 DNA reads TGTGCCAGCAGCGGAGACCGGGACTACTACAATGAGCAGTTCTTC. It translates to CASSGDRDYYNEQFF. The full variable domain, rest sourced from reference TRBV13 and TRBJ2-1, is AAGVIQSPRHLIKEKRETATLKCYPIPRHDTVYWYQQGPGQDPQFLISFYEKMQSDKGSIPDRFSAQQFSDYHSELNMSSLELGDSALYFCASSGDRDYYNEQFFGPGTRLTVL.

The V and J genes are TRBV2 and TRBJ2-7; 8 bases line up with TRBD2. This CDR3 comprises 14 residues. J gave up 6 bases and V 3 bases, and 7 bases lay outside the gene matches. Germline values: CDR1 SNHLY, CDR2 FYNNEI. The CDR3, as DNA: TGTGCCAGCAGTGAGAGCGGGAGAGCATCCGAGCAGTACTTC. Its protein is CASSESGRASEQYF.

This clone showed up just once. The genes are TRBV7-9 and TRBJ2-2; 7 bases map to TRBD1. The CDR3 extends over 15 amino acids. Germline assignment: CDR1 SEHNR and CDR2 FQNEAQ (reference sequence). V shed 5 bases, J shed 4 bases, and the junction held 7 bases outside the gene matches. CDR3 protein: CASSPRQGTTGELFF. CDR3 bases: TGTGCCAGCAGCCCCAGACAGGGAACCACCGGGGAGCTGTTTTTT.

The chain recombines TRBV30 with TRBJ2-3; TRBD1 matches at 8 bases. Germline assignment: CDR1 GTSNPN and CDR2 SVGIG (reference sequence). This CDR3 is 14 amino acids long. J was trimmed by 0 bases and V by 7 bases; bases with no gene match: 6. The CDR3 here is CASQTGGSTDTQYF. CDR3 nucleotides: TGTGCCTCACAAACAGGGGGGAGCACAGATACGCAGTATTTT.

The chain links TRBV2 to TRBJ1-2; D remains ambiguous. Deletions cut 2 bases from V and 1 base from J, with 11 bases between. The germline V gene encodes CDR1 SNHLY and CDR2 FYNNEI. The CDR3 extends over 15 amino acids. The CDR3 bases are TGTGCCAGCAGTGAAATTAGGCAGGATAACTATGGCTACACCTTC. Translating gives CASSEIRQDNYGYTF.

The genes are TRBV19 and TRBJ1-1; unclear D gene. The CDR3 consists of 13 residues. Germline CDR1 LNHDA, CDR2 SQIVND (reference sequence). The V end lost 7 bases, the J end lost 1 base, and 10 bases lay between the germline ends. The CDR3 region is CASTRGWNTEAFF. CDR3 sequence (DNA): TGTGCCAGTACCCGGGGATGGAACACTGAAGCTTTCTTT.

The V call is TRBV7-9, the J call TRBJ2-1; D is ambiguous. CDR3 size: 10 residues. Deletions cut 5 bases from V and 8 bases from J, with 4 bases between. From germline, CDR1 is SEHNR and CDR2 FQNEAQ (reference sequence). CDR3 coding DNA: TGTGCCAGCAGCGAGGATGAGCAGTTCTTC. As protein: CASSEDEQFF.

As to this clone: Other DNA sequences from this sample encode an identical CDR3 as well. The CDR3: CASSLGDRYEQYF. CDR3 nucleotides: TGTGCCAGCAGTTTGGGCGACAGGTACGAGCAGTACTTC. The chain uses TRBV27 and TRBJ2-7; D is possibly TRBD1 (6 bases). This CDR3 is 13 amino acids long. Germline V gene lookup returns CDR1 MNHEY and CDR2 SMNVEV (reference sequence). Trimming took 3 bases from V and 4 from J, leaving 10 bases between them.

This chain links TRBV9 with TRBJ2-7; TRBD2 matches 7 bases. CDR3 size: 14 residues. V was pared by 0 bases and J by 5 bases, with 5 bases of the junction left unmatched. Looked up from germline, CDR1 is SGDLS and CDR2 is YYNGEE. In nucleotides, the CDR3 is TGTGCCAGCAGCGTAGGGGGAGGGCAAGACGAGCAGTACTTC. The encoded protein is CASSVGGGQDEQYF. Complete variable domain (other parts from reference TRBV9 and TRBJ2-7): DSGVTQTPKHLITATGQRVTLRCSPRSGDLSVYWYQQSLDQGLQFLIQYYNGEERAKGNILERFSAQQFPDLHSELNLSSLELGDSALYFCASSVGGGQDEQYFGPGTRLTVT.

This chain links TRBV7-2 with TRBJ1-6; 8 positions agree with TRBD1. The CDR3 spans 19 residues. The V and J ends lost 3 bases and 0 bases, in that order; junction bases with no gene match: 10. The germline V gene has CDR1 SGHTA and CDR2 FQGNSA. CDR3 protein: CASSLVGQALSSYNSPLHF. The CDR3 bases are TGTGCCAGCAGCTTGGTGGGACAGGCTCTCAGCTCCTATAATTCACCCCTCCACTTT.

V gene TRBV19 combines with J gene TRBJ1-5; 7 bases line up with TRBD1. The germline gives CDR1 LNHDA, CDR2 SQIVND (reference sequence). The CDR3 has 15 residues. Losses at the gene ends were 5 bases for V and 2 bases for J; bases not matched to a gene: 6. CDR3 in amino acids: CASSEGTVGNQPQHF. For the CDR3, the DNA is TGTGCCAGTAGTGAAGGGACAGTGGGCAATCAGCCCCAGCATTTT. The variable domain in full, completed from reference TRBV19 and TRBJ1-5, reads DGGITQSPKYLFRKEGQNVTLSCEQNLNHDAMYWYRQDPGQGLRLIYYSQIVNDFQKGDIAEGYSVSREKKESFPLTVTSAQKNPTAFYLCASSEGTVGNQPQHFGDGTRLSIL.

V and J are TRBV7-9 and TRBJ2-5; D is ambiguous. CDR1 and CDR2 from the germline V gene are SEHNR and FQNEAQ (reference sequence). The CDR3 has 13 residues. Trimming pared 7 bases from V and 5 bases from J, leaving 14 bases between. CDR3: CASTGASFETQYF. In DNA, the CDR3 is TGTGCCAGCACGGGCGCTAGTTTCGAGACCCAGTACTTC. The entire variable domain, with the rest obtained from reference TRBV7-9 and TRBJ2-5, is as follows: DTGVSQNPRHKITKRGQNVTFRCDPISEHNRLYWYRQTLGQGPEFLTYFQNEAQLEKSRLLSDRFSAERPKGSFSTLEIQRTEQGDSAMYLCASTGASFETQYFGPGTRLLVL.

This chain links TRBV5-4 with TRBJ1-1, with D possibly TRBD1 on 6 matching bases. CDR1 and CDR2 from the germline V gene are SGHNT and YYREEE (reference sequence). Trimming removed 4 bases from V and 3 bases from J, with 10 bases in between. The CDR3 extends over 13 amino acids. The CDR3 nucleotides read TGTGCCAGCAGCATACAGGGATACACTGAAGCTTTCTTT. Amino acid sequence: CASSIQGYTEAFF.